This is a list of T cell receptor beta chains from one sample in a study of T cells after yellow fever vaccination. TCRdb re-analysed the 5' RACE reads in MiXCR, keeping a single row per CDR3 protein. The table records 500,000 to 650,000 distinct CDR3 sequences, roughly 17% of them present only once. The sequenced sample was PBMCs, obtained 5 to 6 days after the first yellow fever vaccination. Every receptor here comes from a man aged 18 to 29 who received the YFV17D yellow fever vaccine. CDR3s include the opening cysteine and the closing phenylalanine or tryptophan. The order of the fields is D gene, clone size, V gene, J gene, CDR3 DNA, CDR3 protein. A D gene is named only where the DNA matches it firmly. Clone size is shown for a subset of rows, as once, few, many or a class of expanded clone.

D gene: NA; clone size: few; V gene: TRBV7-9; J gene: TRBJ2-1; CDR3 DNA: TGTGCCAGCAGCGTCCAGGCAGGGCAGTTCTTC; CDR3 protein: CASSVQAGQFF
D gene: NA; clone size: NA; V gene: TRBV5-1; J gene: TRBJ2-7; CDR3 DNA: TGCGCCAGCAGCTTGTTGAAGGGAACCTACGAGCAGTACTTC; CDR3 protein: CASSLLKGTYEQYF
D gene: TRBD1; clone size: few; V gene: TRBV5-6; J gene: TRBJ2-3; CDR3 DNA: TGTGCCAGCAGCTTGGTTGACAGGGCTCCCACAGATACGCAGTATTTT; CDR3 protein: CASSLVDRAPTDTQYF
D gene: NA; clone size: few; V gene: TRBV20-1; J gene: TRBJ2-5; CDR3 DNA: TGCAGTGCTAGAGTTCTATTCCAAGAGACCCAGTACTTC; CDR3 protein: CSARVLFQETQYF
D gene: TRBD1; clone size: few; V gene: TRBV5-1; J gene: TRBJ2-1; CDR3 DNA: TGCGCCAGCAGCTTGGGGGACAGTTTAAGTGAGCAGTTCTTC; CDR3 protein: CASSLGDSLSEQFF
D gene: NA; clone size: NA; V gene: TRBV5-1; J gene: TRBJ1-4; CDR3 DNA: TGCGCCAGCAGCTTGAGTCTCGTCAGATTAGCAACTAATGAAAAACTGTTTTTT; CDR3 protein: CASSLSLVRLATNEKLFF
D gene: NA; clone size: NA; V gene: TRBV29-1; J gene: TRBJ2-1; CDR3 DNA: TGCAGCGTCCGGAGGGGATTAGACAATGAGCAGTTCTTC; CDR3 protein: CSVRRGLDNEQFF
D gene: TRBD2; clone size: few; V gene: TRBV6-2/TRBV6-3; J gene: TRBJ2-1; CDR3 DNA: TGTGCCAGCAGTTCGTGGTCGCGGGGGGGATACAATGAGCAGTTCTTC; CDR3 protein: CASSSWSRGGYNEQFF
D gene: TRBD1; clone size: NA; V gene: TRBV11-2; J gene: TRBJ1-1; CDR3 DNA: TGTGCCAGCAGCTCGGACAGGGGCGTCGAAGCTTTCTTT; CDR3 protein: CASSSDRGVEAFF
D gene: TRBD2; clone size: NA; V gene: TRBV30; J gene: TRBJ2-3; CDR3 DNA: TGTGCCTTATATAACCCGGGGACTAGCGGTTTCACAGATACGCAGTATTTT; CDR3 protein: CALYNPGTSGFTDTQYF
D gene: TRBD1; clone size: few; V gene: TRBV27; J gene: TRBJ2-7; CDR3 DNA: TGTGCCAGTAGCCGGACAGGGCTCTCCTACGAGCAGTACTTC; CDR3 protein: CASSRTGLSYEQYF
D gene: NA; clone size: few; V gene: TRBV7-2; J gene: TRBJ2-5; CDR3 DNA: TGTGCCAGCAGGCCTTCTTGGCCTGAGACCCAGTACTTC; CDR3 protein: CASRPSWPETQYF
D gene: NA; clone size: NA; V gene: TRBV7-9; J gene: TRBJ2-1; CDR3 DNA: TGTGCCAGCAGCTTTTGGATGGGGGAGATCAATGAGCAGTTCTTC; CDR3 protein: CASSFWMGEINEQFF
D gene: TRBD1; clone size: many; V gene: TRBV27; J gene: TRBJ2-2; CDR3 DNA: TGTGCCAGCAGTGGGGCAGGGGGCACCGGGGAGCTGTTTTTT; CDR3 protein: CASSGAGGTGELFF
D gene: TRBD2; clone size: NA; V gene: TRBV18; J gene: TRBJ2-7; CDR3 DNA: TGTGCCAGCTCACCACTGCCGGGAGGGGGGTTCGAGCAGTACTTC; CDR3 protein: CASSPLPGGGFEQYF
D gene: NA; clone size: NA; V gene: TRBV4-3; J gene: TRBJ2-1; CDR3 DNA: TGCGCCAGCAGCCACCTCGGGGGAGACAGAGCCCTGAATGAGCAGTTCTTC; CDR3 protein: CASSHLGGDRALNEQFF
D gene: NA; clone size: few; V gene: TRBV19; J gene: TRBJ2-3; CDR3 DNA: TGTGCCAGTGCCCCGTGGCAGGCTAGCACAGATACGCAGTATTTT; CDR3 protein: CASAPWQASTDTQYF
D gene: TRBD1; clone size: NA; V gene: TRBV4-1; J gene: TRBJ2-1; CDR3 DNA: TGCGCCAGCAGCCAAAAAGGCTGGACAGGGGGGTACAATGAGCAGTTCTTC; CDR3 protein: CASSQKGWTGGYNEQFF
D gene: NA; clone size: few; V gene: TRBV29-1; J gene: TRBJ1-1; CDR3 DNA: TGCAGCGTTGTTGGTCCCCAGATGAACACTGAAGCTTTCTTT; CDR3 protein: CSVVGPQMNTEAFF
D gene: NA; clone size: few; V gene: TRBV5-1; J gene: TRBJ2-3; CDR3 DNA: TGCGCCAGCAGTGCGGAGCTCGGAGGATCAGATACGCAGTATTTT; CDR3 protein: CASSAELGGSDTQYF
D gene: NA; clone size: few; V gene: TRBV15; J gene: TRBJ2-5; CDR3 DNA: TGTGCCACCAGCAGAGTCGGGGGAATGGAGACCCAGTACTTC; CDR3 protein: CATSRVGGMETQYF
D gene: NA; clone size: few; V gene: TRBV12-3/TRBV12-4; J gene: TRBJ1-3; CDR3 DNA: TGTGCCAGTAGAACGGGGTCGGCAGCCCATACCATATATTTT; CDR3 protein: CASRTGSAAHTIYF
D gene: NA; clone size: NA; V gene: TRBV9; J gene: TRBJ2-2; CDR3 DNA: TGTGCCAGCAGCGTAGGGGGTAGGGATACCGGGGAGCTGTTTTTT; CDR3 protein: CASSVGGRDTGELFF
D gene: NA; clone size: NA; V gene: TRBV5-6; J gene: TRBJ2-3; CDR3 DNA: TGTGCCAGCAGCTTGGTTAGTTGGACGGGGGTGGATACGCAGTATTTT; CDR3 protein: CASSLVSWTGVDTQYF
D gene: NA; clone size: many; V gene: TRBV12-3/TRBV12-4; J gene: TRBJ2-1; CDR3 DNA: TGTGCCAGCAGTCCCCCACCCCGCGTGTACGCTGAGCAGTTCTTC; CDR3 protein: CASSPPPRVYAEQFF
D gene: TRBD2; clone size: NA; V gene: TRBV24-1; J gene: TRBJ2-3; CDR3 DNA: TGTGCCACCAGTGGTTCGGCTAGCGGGGAGCAAGATACGCAGTATTTT; CDR3 protein: CATSGSASGEQDTQYF
D gene: NA; clone size: NA; V gene: TRBV2; J gene: TRBJ1-5; CDR3 DNA: TGTGCCAGCAGTGGGGGGTATGCGGATCAGCCCCAGCATTTT; CDR3 protein: CASSGGYADQPQHF
D gene: NA; clone size: few; V gene: TRBV28; J gene: TRBJ1-3; CDR3 DNA: TGTGCCAGCACGAGTTATGGAAACACCATATATTTT; CDR3 protein: CASTSYGNTIYF
D gene: NA; clone size: NA; V gene: TRBV10-3; J gene: TRBJ1-1; CDR3 DNA: TGTGCCATCAGTGGGGAAGCTGAAGCTTTCTTT; CDR3 protein: CAISGEAEAFF
D gene: NA; clone size: many; V gene: TRBV4-3; J gene: TRBJ1-2; CDR3 DNA: TGCGCCAGCAGCCAAGGGGTTACCTATGGCTACACCTTC; CDR3 protein: CASSQGVTYGYTF
D gene: TRBD2; clone size: few; V gene: TRBV6-1; J gene: TRBJ2-3; CDR3 DNA: TGTGCCAGCCCTAGCGGGGGGGCCGGAGATACGCAGTATTTT; CDR3 protein: CASPSGGAGDTQYF
D gene: TRBD2; clone size: few; V gene: TRBV6-2/TRBV6-3; J gene: TRBJ2-5; CDR3 DNA: TGTGCCAGCAGTTACGCCTGGCGGGGGCAAGAGACCCAGTACTTC; CDR3 protein: CASSYAWRGQETQYF
D gene: TRBD2; clone size: few; V gene: TRBV7-3; J gene: TRBJ2-1; CDR3 DNA: TGTGCCAGCAGCTTAACGGGCGGGGGGGGCGATGAGCAGTTCTTC; CDR3 protein: CASSLTGGGGDEQFF
D gene: TRBD1; clone size: few; V gene: TRBV24-1; J gene: TRBJ1-4; CDR3 DNA: TGTGCCACCAGTTCCGGACAGGGGCACGAAAAACTGTTTTTT; CDR3 protein: CATSSGQGHEKLFF
D gene: NA; clone size: few; V gene: TRBV5-1; J gene: TRBJ2-3; CDR3 DNA: TGCGCCAGCAGCTCTAATCCTGCTCCAGATACGCAGTATTTT; CDR3 protein: CASSSNPAPDTQYF
D gene: TRBD2; clone size: NA; V gene: TRBV19; J gene: TRBJ2-6; CDR3 DNA: TGTGCCAGTACCTACGGGGGGGCTGGGGCCAACGTCCTGACTTTC; CDR3 protein: CASTYGGAGANVLTF
D gene: NA; clone size: NA; V gene: TRBV4-3; J gene: TRBJ2-1; CDR3 DNA: TGCGCCAGCAGCCAAGATAGGCAGTATGAGCAGTTCTTC; CDR3 protein: CASSQDRQYEQFF
D gene: NA; clone size: few; V gene: TRBV7-2; J gene: TRBJ1-2; CDR3 DNA: TGTGCCAGCAGTCAAGGCACCGAGGTTGACTTC; CDR3 protein: CASSQGTEVDF
D gene: NA; clone size: few; V gene: TRBV24-1; J gene: TRBJ2-5; CDR3 DNA: TGTGCCACCAGTGTCAGGGGAGACGCGACCCAGTACTTC; CDR3 protein: CATSVRGDATQYF
D gene: TRBD2; clone size: few; V gene: TRBV20-1; J gene: TRBJ2-1; CDR3 DNA: TGCAGTGCTAGAGACTCCCAGCGGGGGCCCCGGGAGCAGTTCTTC; CDR3 protein: CSARDSQRGPREQFF